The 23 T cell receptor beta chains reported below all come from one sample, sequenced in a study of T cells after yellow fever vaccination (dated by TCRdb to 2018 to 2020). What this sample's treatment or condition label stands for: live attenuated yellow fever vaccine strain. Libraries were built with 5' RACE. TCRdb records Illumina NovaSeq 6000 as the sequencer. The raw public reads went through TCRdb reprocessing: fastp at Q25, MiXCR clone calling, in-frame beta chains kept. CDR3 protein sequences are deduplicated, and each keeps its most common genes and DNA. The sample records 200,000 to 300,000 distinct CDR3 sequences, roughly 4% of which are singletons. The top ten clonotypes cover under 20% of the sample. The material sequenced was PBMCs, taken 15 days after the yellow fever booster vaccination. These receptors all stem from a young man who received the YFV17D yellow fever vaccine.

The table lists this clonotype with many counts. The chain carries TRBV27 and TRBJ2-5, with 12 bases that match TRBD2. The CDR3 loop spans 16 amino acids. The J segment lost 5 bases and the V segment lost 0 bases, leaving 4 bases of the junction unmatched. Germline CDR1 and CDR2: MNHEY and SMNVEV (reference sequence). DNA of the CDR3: TGTGCCAGCAGTTTATCGCCTAGCGGGGGGGCCGAGACCCAGTACTTC. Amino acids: CASSLSPSGGAETQYF.

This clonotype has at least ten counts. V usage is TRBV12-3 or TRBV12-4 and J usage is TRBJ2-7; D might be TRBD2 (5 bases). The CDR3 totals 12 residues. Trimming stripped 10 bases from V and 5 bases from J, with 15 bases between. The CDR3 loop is CATGVALHEQYF. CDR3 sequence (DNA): TGTGCCACCGGGGTAGCGCTGCACGAGCAGTACTTC.

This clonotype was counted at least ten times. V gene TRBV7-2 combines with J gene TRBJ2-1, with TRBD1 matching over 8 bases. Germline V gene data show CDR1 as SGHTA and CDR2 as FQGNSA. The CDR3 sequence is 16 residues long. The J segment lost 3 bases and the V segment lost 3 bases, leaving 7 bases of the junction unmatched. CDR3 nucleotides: TGTGCCAGCAGCTTGACAGGGGCTCGTTTCTACAATGAGCAGTTCTTC. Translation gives CASSLTGARFYNEQFF.

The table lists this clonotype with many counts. The CDR3, as DNA: TGTGCCAGCTCACCAGGTCTCCATGGCTACACCTTC. It is translated as CASSPGLHGYTF. The chain joins TRBV18 to TRBJ1-2; D gene ambiguous. The CDR3 has 12 amino acids. Germline V gene data show CDR1 as KGHSH and CDR2 as LQKENI. The V gene lost 2 bases and the J gene lost 6 bases, with 7 bases spanning the gap. The whole variable domain, remainder taken from reference TRBV18 and TRBJ1-2, is NAGVMQNPRHLVRRRGQEARLRCSPMKGHSHVYWYRQLPEEGLKFMVYLQKENIIDESGMPKERFSAEFPKEGPSILRIQQVVRGDSAAYFCASSPGLHGYTFGSGTRLTVV.

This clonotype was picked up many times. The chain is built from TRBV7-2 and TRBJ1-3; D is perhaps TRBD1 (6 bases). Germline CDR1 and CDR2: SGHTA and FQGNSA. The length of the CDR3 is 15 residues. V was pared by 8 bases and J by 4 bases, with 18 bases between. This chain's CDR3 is CASATGINTGNTIYF. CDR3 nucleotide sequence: TGTGCCAGCGCCACAGGGATCAATACCGGAAACACCATATATTTT.

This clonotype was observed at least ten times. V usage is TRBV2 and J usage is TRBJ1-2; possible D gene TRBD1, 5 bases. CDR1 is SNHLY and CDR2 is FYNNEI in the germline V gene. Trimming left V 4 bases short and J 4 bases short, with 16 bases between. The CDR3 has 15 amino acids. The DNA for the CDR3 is TGTGCCAGCAGTGCAACCCGGGACTTGCGCTATGGCTACACCTTC. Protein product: CASSATRDLRYGYTF.

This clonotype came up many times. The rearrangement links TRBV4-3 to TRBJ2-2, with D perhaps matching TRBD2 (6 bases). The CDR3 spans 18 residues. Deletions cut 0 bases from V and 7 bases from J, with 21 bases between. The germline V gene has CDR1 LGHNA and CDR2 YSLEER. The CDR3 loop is CASSQEWGVGGFVGELFF. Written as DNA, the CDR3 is TGCGCCAGCAGCCAAGAATGGGGGGTTGGGGGGTTCGTCGGGGAGCTGTTTTTT.

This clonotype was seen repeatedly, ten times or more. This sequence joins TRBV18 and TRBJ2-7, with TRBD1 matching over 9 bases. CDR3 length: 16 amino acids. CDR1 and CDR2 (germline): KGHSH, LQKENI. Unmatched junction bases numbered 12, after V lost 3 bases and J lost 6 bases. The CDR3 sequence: CASSPVSGTGISEQYV. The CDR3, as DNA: TGTGCCAGCTCACCTGTCTCTGGGACAGGGATATCCGAGCAGTACGTC.

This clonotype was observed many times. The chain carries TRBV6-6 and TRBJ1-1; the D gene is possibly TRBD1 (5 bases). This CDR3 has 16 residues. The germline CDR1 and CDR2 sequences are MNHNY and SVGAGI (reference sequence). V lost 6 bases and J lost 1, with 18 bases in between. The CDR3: CASSPPGRPENTEAFF. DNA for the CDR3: TGTGCCAGCAGCCCCCCGGGGCGGCCGGAGAACACTGAAGCTTTCTTT.

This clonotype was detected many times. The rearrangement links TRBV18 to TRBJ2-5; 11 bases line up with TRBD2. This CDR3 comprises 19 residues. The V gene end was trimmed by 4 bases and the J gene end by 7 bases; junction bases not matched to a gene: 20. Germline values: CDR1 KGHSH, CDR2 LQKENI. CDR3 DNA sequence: TGTGCCAGCTCACTATCCCCGCCGGGACTAGCGGTTGGAGTCGGGACCCAGTACTTC. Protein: CASSLSPPGLAVGVGTQYF.

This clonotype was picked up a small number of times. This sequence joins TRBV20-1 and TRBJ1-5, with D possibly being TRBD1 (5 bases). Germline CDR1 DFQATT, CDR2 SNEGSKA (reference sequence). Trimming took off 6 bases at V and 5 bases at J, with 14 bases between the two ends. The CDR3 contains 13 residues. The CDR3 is CSAHPGGDQPQHF. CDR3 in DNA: TGCAGTGCGCACCCGGGAGGGGATCAGCCCCAGCATTTT.

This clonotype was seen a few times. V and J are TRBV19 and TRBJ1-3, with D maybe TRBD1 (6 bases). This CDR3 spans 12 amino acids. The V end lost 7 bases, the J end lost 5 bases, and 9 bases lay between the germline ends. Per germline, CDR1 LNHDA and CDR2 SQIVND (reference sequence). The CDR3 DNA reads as TGTGCCAGTACAGGGGATAGAAACACCATATATTTT. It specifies CASTGDRNTIYF.

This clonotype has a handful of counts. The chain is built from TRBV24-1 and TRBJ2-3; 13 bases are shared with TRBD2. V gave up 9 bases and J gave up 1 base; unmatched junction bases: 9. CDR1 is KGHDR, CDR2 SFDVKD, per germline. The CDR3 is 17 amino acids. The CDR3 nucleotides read TGTGCCACCGGGACTAGCGGGGCCGGGCAGGGCACAGATACGCAGTATTTT. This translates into CATGTSGAGQGTDTQYF.

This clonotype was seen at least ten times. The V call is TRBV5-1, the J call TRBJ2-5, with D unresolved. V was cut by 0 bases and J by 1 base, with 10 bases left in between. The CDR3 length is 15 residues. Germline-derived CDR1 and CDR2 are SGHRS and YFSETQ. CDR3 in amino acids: CASSLGRRVQETQYF. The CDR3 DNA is TGCGCCAGCAGCTTGGGACGTAGGGTCCAAGAGACCCAGTACTTC.

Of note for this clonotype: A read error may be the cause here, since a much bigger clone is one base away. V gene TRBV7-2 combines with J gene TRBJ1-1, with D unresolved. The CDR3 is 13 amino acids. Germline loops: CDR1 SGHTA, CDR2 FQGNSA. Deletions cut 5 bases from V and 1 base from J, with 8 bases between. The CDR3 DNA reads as TGTGCCAGCAGCAAGACATCGAACACTGAAGCTTTCTTT. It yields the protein CASSKTSNTEAFF.

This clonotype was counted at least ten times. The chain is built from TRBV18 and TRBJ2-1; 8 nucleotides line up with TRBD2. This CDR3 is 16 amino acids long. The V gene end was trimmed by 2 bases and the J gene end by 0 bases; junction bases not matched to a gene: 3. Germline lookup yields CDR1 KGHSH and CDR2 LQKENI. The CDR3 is CASSPISGSSYNEQFF. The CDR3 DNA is TGTGCCAGCTCACCAATCAGCGGGAGCTCCTACAATGAGCAGTTCTTC.

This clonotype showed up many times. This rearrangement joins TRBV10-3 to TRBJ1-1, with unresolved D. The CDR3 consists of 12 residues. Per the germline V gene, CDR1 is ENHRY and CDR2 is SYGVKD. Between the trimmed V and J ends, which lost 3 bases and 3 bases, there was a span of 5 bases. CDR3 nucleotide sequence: TGTGCCATCAGTGACGGGGACACTGAAGCTTTCTTT. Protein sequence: CAISDGDTEAFF.

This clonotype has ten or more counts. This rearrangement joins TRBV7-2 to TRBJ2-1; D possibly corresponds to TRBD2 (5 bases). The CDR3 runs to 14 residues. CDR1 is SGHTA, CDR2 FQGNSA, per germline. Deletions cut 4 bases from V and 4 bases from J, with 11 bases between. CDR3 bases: TGTGCCAGCAGCTCGGGGAATAGGTACAATGAGCAGTTCTTC. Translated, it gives CASSSGNRYNEQFF.

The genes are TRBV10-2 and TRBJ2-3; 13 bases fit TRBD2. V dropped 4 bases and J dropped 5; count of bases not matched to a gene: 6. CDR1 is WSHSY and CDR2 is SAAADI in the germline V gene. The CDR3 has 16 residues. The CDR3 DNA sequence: TGCGCCAGCAGTGGCGATAGGACTAGCGGGGGAGATACGCAGTATTTT. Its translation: CASSGDRTSGGDTQYF.

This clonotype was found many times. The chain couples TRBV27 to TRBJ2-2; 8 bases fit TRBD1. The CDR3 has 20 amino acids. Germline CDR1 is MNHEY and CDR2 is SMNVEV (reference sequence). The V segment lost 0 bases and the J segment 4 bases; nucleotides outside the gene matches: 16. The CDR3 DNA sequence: TGTGCCAGCAGTTTATCATCCCCAAAACAGGGGGGAACACCCACCGGGGAGCTGTTTTTT. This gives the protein CASSLSSPKQGGTPTGELFF.

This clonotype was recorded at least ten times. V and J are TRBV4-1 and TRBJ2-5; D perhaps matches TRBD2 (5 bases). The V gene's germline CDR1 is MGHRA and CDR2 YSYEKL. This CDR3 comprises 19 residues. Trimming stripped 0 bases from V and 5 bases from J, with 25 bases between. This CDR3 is CASSQEAGRPGIEKETQYF. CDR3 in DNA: TGCGCCAGCAGCCAAGAGGCGGGTCGGCCGGGGATAGAGAAGGAGACCCAGTACTTC.

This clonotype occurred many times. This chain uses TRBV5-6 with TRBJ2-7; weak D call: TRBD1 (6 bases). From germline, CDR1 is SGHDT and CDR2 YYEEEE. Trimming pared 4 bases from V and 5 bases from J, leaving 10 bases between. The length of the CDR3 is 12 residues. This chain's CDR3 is CASSTGSDEQYF. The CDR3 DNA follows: TGTGCCAGCAGCACAGGGTCGGACGAGCAGTACTTC.

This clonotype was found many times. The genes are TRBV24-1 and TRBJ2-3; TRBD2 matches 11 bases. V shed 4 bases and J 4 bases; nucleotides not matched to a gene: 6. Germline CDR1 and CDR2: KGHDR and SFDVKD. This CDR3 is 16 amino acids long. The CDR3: CATSDISGGAPDTQYF. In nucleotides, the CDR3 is TGTGCCACCAGTGACATTAGCGGGGGGGCCCCAGATACGCAGTATTTT.